This T cell receptor beta chain was found in a study of human T cells and chemical hapten exposure. Study outcomes and limitations: A positive correlation with patch test score was shown by PT1 expanded TCR counts.

Time point reported: pre-sensitization, week 0. Sample treatment: therapeutic diphenylcyclopropenone sensitization with weekly scalp DPC. This clonotype was seen repeatedly, ten times or more. Its antigen is currently unknown. This CDR3 is built from 14 residues. V was clipped by 7 bases and J by 4 bases, with 14 bases between them. CDR1 MNHEY and CDR2 SVGEGT come from the germline V gene. TCRdb re-called the RACE reads with MiXCR, one entry per CDR3 protein. Among 300,000 to 400,000 distinct CDR3 sequences listed, about 5.1% were seen once. The chain has TRBV6-2 or TRBV6-3 and TRBJ1-5, with D possibly TRBD1 on 6 matching bases. The source material was whole blood, sampled in connection with sensitization to the hapten diphenylcyclopropenone (DPC). The receptor was isolated from a woman between 50 and 59 years old with alopecia areata. Some clones in this sample may be carry-over from other donors' samples. The CDR3 bases are TGTGCCAGCACCCCCCGGGGGGCAAATCAGCCCCAGCATTTT. As protein: CASTPRGANQPQHF.